The sequence of this TCR beta chain was determined in a study of blood T cell repertoires in COVID-19. Across the whole study: PBMCs, B-cell-depleted T cells, or T cells were the source of the cDNA or gDNA that made up the material.

TCRdb's table, derived via immunoSEQ multiplex PCR, lists solely in-frame clones and lacks some. Among under 200,000 clones listed, approximately 84% were seen once. CDR1 and CDR2 (germline): SNHLY, FYNNEI. The CDR3 is made up of 14 amino acids. Trimming took 5 bases from V and 6 from J; bases not matched to a gene: 7. V and J are TRBV2 and TRBJ1-5; 7 nucleotides line up with TRBD1. This clonotype was obtained from a man between 50 and 59 years old who had recovered from COVID-19. Sequencing used PBMCs or T cells enriched from blood (not recorded which). In DNA, the CDR3 is TGTGCCAGCAGTCAGCACAGGGGTCCTCAGCCCCAGCATTTT. Its translation is CASSQHRGPQPQHF.